Given below is one T cell receptor (beta chain) in context. It lacks a known antigen. Nothing much larger sits one base from this clone, and base qualities are not available. This specimen belongs to a study of PD-1 and CTLA-4 blockade in melanoma (dated by TCRdb to about 2021). Regarding the research as a whole: In patients with melanoma, the researchers looked at the effects of CTLA-4 blockade versus PD-1 blockade on the CD8 T cell response that was melanoma-reactive.

The library relied on the immunoSEQ multiplex PCR assay. Imported from immuneACCESS, the table was reduced by TCRdb to in-frame sequences with V and J called. These copies leave out some clones; in studies compared against another copy, an unresolved V gene accounts for under half, and the cause of the remainder is not known. A total of around 11,000 clones appear in this sample, roughly 82% of them only once. Around a third of the sample is taken by the ten largest. The CDR3 spans 13 residues, from the cysteine through the phenylalanine. Only the CDR3 DNA is retained, 39 bases long and in frame from the first base. Trimming leaves V shorter by 2 bases and J shorter by 8 bases, with the junction holding 5 bases beyond the gene matches. The germline V gene sets CDR1 to SGHAT and CDR2 to FQNNGV.

The chain is encoded by TRBV11-2 joined to TRBJ1-1, with 7 bases aligning to TRBD1. The source was CD8+ T cells from peripheral blood, collected from a patient given anti-PD-1 treatment. The receptor's source is a human donor with melanoma. The DNA sequence follows: TGTGCCAGCAGCTTATTTAGGGGGCCAGAAGCTTTCTTT. It is translated as CASSLFRGPEAFF.